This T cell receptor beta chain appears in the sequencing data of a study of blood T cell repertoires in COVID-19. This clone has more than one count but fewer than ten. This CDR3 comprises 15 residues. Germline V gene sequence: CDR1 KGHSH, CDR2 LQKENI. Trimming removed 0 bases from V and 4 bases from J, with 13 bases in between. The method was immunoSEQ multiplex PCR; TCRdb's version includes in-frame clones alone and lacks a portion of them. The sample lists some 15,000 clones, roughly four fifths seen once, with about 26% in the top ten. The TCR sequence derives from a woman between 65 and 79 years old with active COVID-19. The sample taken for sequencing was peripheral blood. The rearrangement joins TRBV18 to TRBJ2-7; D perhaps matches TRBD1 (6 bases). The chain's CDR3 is CASSPPGQLNYEQYF. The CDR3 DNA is TGTGCCAGCTCACCACCTGGACAGTTAAATTACGAGCAGTACTTC.